The following is a T cell receptor beta chain sequence with its context. The target antigen is unknown. This sample was included in a study of neoadjuvant nivolumab and ipilimumab in lung cancer. TCRdb keeps only in-frame clones here, not all; method: immunoSEQ multiplex PCR. The sample carries more than 10,000 clones, 90% to 97% recorded once. Regarding the study as a whole: Only a single major-pathologic-response sample was available for clonality analysis.

V was pared by 0 bases and J by 7 bases, with 7 bases of the junction left unmatched. The V gene's germline CDR1 is KGHSH and CDR2 LQKENI. This CDR3 is built from 16 residues. The source of this sequence is an adult with non-small cell lung cancer. The starting material was peripheral blood, obtained after neoadjuvant nivolumab, alone or with ipilimumab, at or shortly before surgery. The chain combines TRBV18 with TRBJ2-1; 9 nucleotides agree with TRBD1. Written as DNA, the CDR3 is TGTGCCAGCTCACCACCAGGGGGACAGGGTACAAATGAGCAGTTCTTC. The encoded protein is CASSPPGGQGTNEQFF.